The clone carrying this T cell receptor (beta chain) was counted a few times. What it binds is unknown. The CDR3 spans 21 residues. Germline V gene data show CDR1 as MDHEN and CDR2 as SYDVKM. V lost 4 bases to trimming and J lost 1 base; unmatched junction nucleotides: 16. Unique molecular identifiers were incorporated when the TCRbeta library was constructed. Each CDR3 protein gets one entry after TCRdb re-called the PCR reads with MiXCR. The repertoire consists of roughly 350,000 distinct CDR3 sequences, with roughly 17% occurring once and the leading ten covering roughly two fifths. The sample belongs to a study of T-cell reconstitution after alpha-beta-depleted transplantation in children. Findings and caveats of the study: Newly made T cells mostly supplied T-cell counts and diversity one year after transplant. Expanded graft clones, several hundred of them, were reportedly the source of alpha-beta T cells about two months after transplant.

The chain employs TRBV28 and TRBJ2-1; TRBD2 matches at 13 bases. The input for sequencing was PBMCs, mostly from graft donor cells, taken 360 days after TCRalphabeta/CD19-depleted stem cell transplant. The receptor was isolated from a male patient aged 2 to 10 who had a stem cell transplant for acute lymphoblastic leukemia, so the T cells may come from the graft donor. DNA of the CDR3: TGTGCCAGCAGTTCGTCTTTTTTACTAGCGGGAGGGGTGGTTTCCTACAATGAGCAGTTCTTC. Protein product: CASSSSFLLAGGVVSYNEQFF.